The clone carrying this T cell receptor beta chain was counted only a few times. V lost 6 bases and J 7 bases, leaving 9 bases between the germline ends. Germline V gene lookup returns CDR1 MNHEY and CDR2 SVGAGI. CDR3 length equals 12 residues. This record comes from a study of blood T cell repertoires in COVID-19. Produced via immunoSEQ multiplex PCR; TCRdb's table is partial and in-frame only. Of fewer than 500,000 clones detected, around 90% appear once; the ten largest clones hold roughly 0.76%. Sequenced: peripheral blood. The source of this sequence is a man between 18 and 29 years old with COVID-19, enrolled during active disease. This chain connects TRBV6-5 to TRBJ2-2, with D perhaps matching TRBD1 (6 bases). The CDR3 region has the DNA TGTGCCAGCAGCCAAGGGGGCGGGGAGCTGTTTTTT. This translates into CASSQGGGELFF.